Each of the 18 T cell receptor beta chains below was sequenced from the same sample in a study of shared clonotypes between healthy human individuals. Using immunoSEQ multiplex PCR, the repertoire was profiled, and TCRdb retains in-frame clones only, with some absent. This sample has some 200,000 clones, with approximately 65% found just once. The sequenced sample was memory CD4+ T cells sorted from blood. Subset denoted: CD45RA-negative fraction. These receptors were obtained from a man aged 30 to 45 in good health.

Notes on this clone: A single base separates this from a much larger clone, so it may be a read error. This rearrangement joins TRBV10-1 to TRBJ2-1; 7 bases map to TRBD2. Unmatched junction bases numbered 5, after V lost 3 bases and J lost 3 bases. CDR3 length: 15 residues. Per germline, CDR1 WNHNN and CDR2 SYGVQD (reference sequence). Here the CDR3 reads CASSEAGSFYNEQFF. In nucleotides, the CDR3 is TGCGCCAGCAGTGAAGCGGGAAGCTTCTACAATGAGCAGTTCTTC.

This clone was counted between two and nine times. The V gene is TRBV9, the J gene TRBJ2-4, with 7 bases that match TRBD2. V lost 3 bases, J lost 3 bases, and 9 bases stayed unmatched. Germline loops: CDR1 SGDLS, CDR2 YYNGEE. This CDR3 is 16 amino acids long. The CDR3 loop reads CASSATPGLIKNIQYF. In DNA, the CDR3 is TGTGCCAGCAGCGCGACGCCGGGACTAATCAAAAACATTCAGTACTTC.

This chain links TRBV5-5 with TRBJ2-1; 11 bases align to TRBD2. The CDR3 has 20 residues. Trimming at V came to 0 bases and at J to 0 bases, leaving 11 bases not matched to a gene. From germline, CDR1 is SGHKS and CDR2 YYEKEE (reference sequence). The DNA of the CDR3 is TGTGCCAGCAGCTTGGTCTTGACTAGCGGGACTCGAAGCTCCTACAATGAGCAGTTCTTC. Amino acid sequence: CASSLVLTSGTRSSYNEQFF.

The gene calls are TRBV21-1 and TRBJ2-3; the listed D gene, TRBD2, was not tested against the DNA. TRBV21-1 has pseudogene status. This CDR3 has 16 residues. The CDR3 is CASSNQSSGQADTQYF. Here the CDR3 DNA reads TGTGCCAGCAGCAATCAATCTAGCGGGCAGGCAGATACGCAGTATTTT.

This sequence joins TRBV7-2 and TRBJ2-4, with 8 bases fitting TRBD1. Germline CDR1 reads SGHTA; CDR2 reads FQGNSA. The J segment lost 1 base and the V segment lost 1 base, leaving 0 bases of the junction unmatched. The CDR3 has 15 amino acids. The CDR3 nucleotides read TGTGCCAGCAGCTTAGGGACAGGGGCCAAAAACATTCAGTACTTC. Its translation is CASSLGTGAKNIQYF.

The gene calls are TRBV30 and TRBJ1-1; D gene ambiguous. The CDR3 has 12 residues. The germline V and J ends were trimmed by 6 bases and 1 base, with 9 bases remaining between them. Germline lookup yields CDR1 GTSNPN and CDR2 SVGIG (reference sequence). This CDR3 is CACETGNTEAFF. The CDR3 bases are TGTGCCTGTGAAACGGGGAACACTGAAGCTTTCTTT.

In this sample, this clone turned up a few times. The chain is built from TRBV5-1 and TRBJ2-5; 9 bases map to TRBD2. CDR1 is SGHRS and CDR2 is YFSETQ in the germline V gene. V shed 0 bases and J 3 bases; nucleotides not matched to a gene: 9. The CDR3 sequence is 17 residues long. The CDR3 bases are TGCGCCAGCAGCTTGGCCACTAGCGGGTTGATAGAAGAGACCCAGTACTTC. Amino acid sequence: CASSLATSGLIEETQYF.

The J gene is TRBJ2-1, the V gene TRBV28; no clear D gene. Germline V gene sequence: CDR1 MDHEN, CDR2 SYDVKM. The CDR3 contains 12 residues. V lost 5 bases and J lost 1, with 3 bases in between. CDR3 loop: CASSTSYNEQFF. CDR3 nucleotide sequence: TGTGCCAGCAGTACGTCCTACAATGAGCAGTTCTTC.

The V gene is TRBV4-1, the J gene TRBJ2-1, with 9 bases fitting TRBD2. J lost 7 bases, V lost 6 bases, and 10 bases had no gene match. CDR3 size: 15 residues. The germline V gene has CDR1 MGHRA and CDR2 YSYEKL. The CDR3, as DNA: TGCGCCAGCAGACGGCGGGAGGGGTCGCGGAATGAGCAGTTCTTC. Protein product: CASRRREGSRNEQFF.

V gene TRBV4-3 combines with J gene TRBJ2-1, with D possibly called TRBD1 or TRBD2 (5 bases each). Germline V gene data show CDR1 as LGHNA and CDR2 as YSLEER. The germline V and J ends were trimmed by 2 bases and 3 bases, with 14 bases remaining between them. The CDR3 length is 16 residues. The CDR3 region is CASSQHEGPVYNEQFF. CDR3 DNA sequence: TGCGCCAGCAGCCAACACGAGGGACCCGTCTACAATGAGCAGTTCTTC.

This chain uses TRBV6-1 with TRBJ2-7; no reliable D call. Trimming cost V 6 bases and J 1 base, with 16 bases left between them. The CDR3 is 15 amino acids. From germline, CDR1 is MNHNS and CDR2 SASEGT. The CDR3, as DNA: TGTGCCAGCAGCCGTCGGGCCCAGGCTTCCTACGAGCAGTACTTC. Translation gives CASSRRAQASYEQYF.

The chain employs TRBV27 and TRBJ1-1, with D possibly TRBD1 on 6 matching bases. The CDR3 sequence is 16 residues long. Between the trimmed V and J ends, which lost 5 bases and 0 bases, there was a span of 16 bases. CDR1 and CDR2 (germline): MNHEY, SMNVEV (reference sequence). For the CDR3, the DNA is TGTGCCAGCAGTCCATGGGTACAGGGCATGAACACTGAAGCTTTCTTT. It translates to CASSPWVQGMNTEAFF.

In its sample, this clone was seen a few times. The rearrangement uses TRBV7-9 and TRBJ1-5, with 7 nucleotides matching TRBD1. From germline, CDR1 is SEHNR and CDR2 FQNEAQ (reference sequence). Losses at the gene ends were 5 bases for V and 2 bases for J; bases not matched to a gene: 9. The CDR3 has 16 amino acids. CDR3 amino acids: CASSGDSKSGNQPQHF. In DNA form, the CDR3 reads TGTGCCAGCAGCGGGGACAGTAAGTCCGGCAATCAGCCCCAGCATTTT.

This sequence joins TRBV10-3 and TRBJ2-1, with D perhaps assigned TRBD1 or TRBD2 (6 bases each). V was trimmed by 4 bases and J by 6 bases, leaving 13 bases between them. Germline-derived CDR1 and CDR2 are ENHRY and SYGVKD. This CDR3 is built from 14 residues. CDR3 sequence: CAISGGGGPNEQFF. CDR3 nucleotide sequence: TGTGCCATCAGTGGAGGGGGAGGTCCCAATGAGCAGTTCTTC.

The gene calls are TRBV30 and TRBJ1-3; a possible D gene is TRBD1 (5 bases). V lost 2 bases and J 4 bases, leaving 18 bases between the germline ends. The CDR3 has 16 residues. Per the germline V gene, CDR1 is GTSNPN and CDR2 is SVGIG (reference sequence). DNA of the CDR3: TGTGCCTGGAGTACCTCGGGGGGTCGTCGCGGAAACACCATATATTTT. Amino acid sequence: CAWSTSGGRRGNTIYF.

J is TRBJ2-7 and V is TRBV4-1; the D gene could be TRBD1 or TRBD2 (5 bases each). V shed 2 bases and J shed 7 bases, with 12 bases lying between them. This CDR3 contains 13 residues. The germline V gene has CDR1 MGHRA and CDR2 YSYEKL. The chain's CDR3 is CASSQPLGPEQYF. CDR3 sequence (DNA): TGCGCCAGCAGCCAACCCTTGGGACCGGAGCAGTACTTC.

This clone appeared a few times. The CDR3 protein is CASSDVAGVSGELFF. The CDR3 nucleotides read TGTGCCAGTAGTGATGTAGCGGGAGTTTCCGGGGAGCTGTTTTTT. The chain is built from TRBV19 and TRBJ2-2; TRBD2 aligns across 9 bases. J was trimmed by 6 bases and V by 5 bases; bases with no gene match: 7. The length of the CDR3 is 15 residues. Germline V gene sequence: CDR1 LNHDA, CDR2 SQIVND (reference sequence). The entire variable domain, with the rest obtained from reference TRBV19 and TRBJ2-2, is as follows: DGGITQSPKYLFRKEGQNVTLSCEQNLNHDAMYWYRQDPGQGLRLIYYSQIVNDFQKGDIAEGYSVSREKKESFPLTVTSAQKNPTAFYLCASSDVAGVSGELFFGEGSRLTVL.

Details on this clone: The same CDR3 arises from other DNA sequences in this sample as well. Here the CDR3 DNA reads TGTGCCACCAGCGTTGGGGGCACAGATACGCAGTATTTT. Translating gives CATSVGGTDTQYF. V is TRBV15 and J is TRBJ2-3; D not resolved. Germline V lookup: CDR1 LNHNV, CDR2 YYDKDF (reference sequence). The V end lost 5 bases, the J end lost 1 base, and 7 bases lay between the germline ends. This CDR3 region has 13 residues. Looking up the rest from reference TRBV15 and TRBJ2-3 gives the full variable domain: DAMVIQNPRYQVTQFGKPVTLSCSQTLNHNVMYWYQQKSSQAPKLLFHYYDKDFNNEADTPDNFQSRRPNTSFCFLDIRSPGLGDTAMYLCATSVGGTDTQYFGPGTRLTVL.